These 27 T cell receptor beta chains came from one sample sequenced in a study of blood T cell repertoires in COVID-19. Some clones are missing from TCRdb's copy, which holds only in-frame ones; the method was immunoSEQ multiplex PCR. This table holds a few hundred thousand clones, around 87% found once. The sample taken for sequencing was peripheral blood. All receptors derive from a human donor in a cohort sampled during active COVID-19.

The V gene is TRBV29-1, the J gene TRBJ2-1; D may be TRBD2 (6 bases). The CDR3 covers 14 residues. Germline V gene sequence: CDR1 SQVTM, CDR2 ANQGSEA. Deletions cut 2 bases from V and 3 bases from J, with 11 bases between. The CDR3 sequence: CSVEHGRGYNEQFF. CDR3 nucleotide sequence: TGCAGCGTTGAACACGGGCGGGGCTACAATGAGCAGTTCTTC.

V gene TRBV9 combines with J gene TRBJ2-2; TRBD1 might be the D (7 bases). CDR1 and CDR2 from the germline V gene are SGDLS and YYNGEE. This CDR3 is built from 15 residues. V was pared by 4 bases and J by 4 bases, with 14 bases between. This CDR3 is CASSTRRGPTGELFF. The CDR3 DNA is TGTGCCAGCAGCACCAGGAGGGGGCCCACCGGGGAGCTGTTTTTT.

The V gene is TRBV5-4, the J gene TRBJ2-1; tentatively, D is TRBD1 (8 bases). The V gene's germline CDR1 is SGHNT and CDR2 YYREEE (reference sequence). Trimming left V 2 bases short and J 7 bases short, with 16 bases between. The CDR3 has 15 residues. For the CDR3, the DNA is TGTGCCAGCAGCTTCATACAGGGGGGGTGGAATGAGCAGTTCTTC. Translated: CASSFIQGGWNEQFF.

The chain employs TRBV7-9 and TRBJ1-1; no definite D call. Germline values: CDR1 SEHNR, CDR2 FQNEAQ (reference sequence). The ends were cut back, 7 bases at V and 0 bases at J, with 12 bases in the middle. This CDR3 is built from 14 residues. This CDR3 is CASMGGGMNTEAFF. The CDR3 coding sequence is TGTGCCAGCATGGGTGGAGGGATGAACACTGAAGCTTTCTTT.

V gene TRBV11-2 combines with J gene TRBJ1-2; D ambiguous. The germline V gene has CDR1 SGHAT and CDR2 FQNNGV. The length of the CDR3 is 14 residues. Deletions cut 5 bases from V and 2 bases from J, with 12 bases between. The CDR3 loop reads CASSRSGENYGYTF. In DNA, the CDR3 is TGTGCCAGCAGCCGCTCGGGAGAGAACTATGGCTACACCTTC.

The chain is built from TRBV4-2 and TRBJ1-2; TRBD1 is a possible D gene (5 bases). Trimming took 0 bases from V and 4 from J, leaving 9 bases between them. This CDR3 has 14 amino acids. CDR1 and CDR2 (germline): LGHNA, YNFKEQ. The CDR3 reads CASSQEGGTYGYTF. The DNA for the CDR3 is TGTGCCAGCAGCCAAGAGGGGGGGACCTATGGCTACACCTTC.

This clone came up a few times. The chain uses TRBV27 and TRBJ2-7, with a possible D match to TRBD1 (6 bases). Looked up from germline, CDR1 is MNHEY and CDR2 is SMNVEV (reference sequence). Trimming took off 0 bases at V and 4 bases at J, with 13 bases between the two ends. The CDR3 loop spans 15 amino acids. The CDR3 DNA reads TGTGCCAGCAGTTTATCTTTGGCAGGGGTATACGAGCAGTACTTC. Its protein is CASSLSLAGVYEQYF.

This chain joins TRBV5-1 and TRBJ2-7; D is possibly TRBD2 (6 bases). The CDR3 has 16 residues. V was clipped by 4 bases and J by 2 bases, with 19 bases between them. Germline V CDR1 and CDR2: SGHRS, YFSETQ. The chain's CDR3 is CASSDPRTTSAYEQYF. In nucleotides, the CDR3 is TGCGCCAGCAGCGACCCCCGTACGACTAGTGCCTACGAGCAGTACTTC.

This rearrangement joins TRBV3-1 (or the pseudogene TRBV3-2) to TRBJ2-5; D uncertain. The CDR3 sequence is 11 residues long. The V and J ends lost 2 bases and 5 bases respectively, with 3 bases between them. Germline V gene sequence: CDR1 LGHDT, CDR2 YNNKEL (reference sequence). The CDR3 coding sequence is TGTGCCAGCAGCCAATCGGAGACCCAGTACTTC. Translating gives CASSQSETQYF.

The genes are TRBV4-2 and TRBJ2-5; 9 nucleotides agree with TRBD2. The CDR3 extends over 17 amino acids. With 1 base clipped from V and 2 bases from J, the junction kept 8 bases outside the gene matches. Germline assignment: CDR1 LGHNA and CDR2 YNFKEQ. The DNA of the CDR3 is TGTGCCAGCAGCCAAGCATCAGGTAGCGGGGGACAAGAGACCCAGTACTTC. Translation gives CASSQASGSGGQETQYF.

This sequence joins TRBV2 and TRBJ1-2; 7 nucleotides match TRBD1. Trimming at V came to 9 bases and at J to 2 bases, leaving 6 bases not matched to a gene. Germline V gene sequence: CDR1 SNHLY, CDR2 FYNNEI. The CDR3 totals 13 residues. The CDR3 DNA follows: TGTGCCAGAGGAGGGGGCATGAACTATGGCTACACCTTC. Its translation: CARGGGMNYGYTF.

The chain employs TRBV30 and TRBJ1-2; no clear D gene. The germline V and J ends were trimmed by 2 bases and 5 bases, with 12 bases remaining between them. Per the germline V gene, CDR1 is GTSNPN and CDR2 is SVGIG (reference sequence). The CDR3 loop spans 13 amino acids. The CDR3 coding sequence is TGTGCCTGGAGTTTCCCGTCGGGGTATGGCTACACCTTC. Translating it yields CAWSFPSGYGYTF.

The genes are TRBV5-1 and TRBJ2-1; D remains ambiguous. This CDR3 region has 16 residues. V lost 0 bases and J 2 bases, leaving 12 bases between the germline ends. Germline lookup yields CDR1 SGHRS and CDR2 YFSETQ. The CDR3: CASSLEQRGPYNEQFF. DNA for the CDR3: TGCGCCAGCAGCTTGGAGCAGAGAGGCCCCTACAATGAGCAGTTCTTC.

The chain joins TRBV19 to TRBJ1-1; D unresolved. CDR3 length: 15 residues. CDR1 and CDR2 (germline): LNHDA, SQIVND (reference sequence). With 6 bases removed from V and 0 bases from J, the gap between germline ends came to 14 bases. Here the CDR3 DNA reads TGTGCCAGTAGCGCCTACAGCATCATGAACACTGAAGCTTTCTTT. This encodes CASSAYSIMNTEAFF.

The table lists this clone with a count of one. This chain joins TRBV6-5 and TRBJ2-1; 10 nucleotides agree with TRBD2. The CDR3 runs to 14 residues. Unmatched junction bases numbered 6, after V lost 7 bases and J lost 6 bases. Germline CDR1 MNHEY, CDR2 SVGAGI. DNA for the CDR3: TGTGCCAGCAAGATAGCGGGAGGCGGCAATGAGCAGTTCTTC. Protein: CASKIAGGGNEQFF.

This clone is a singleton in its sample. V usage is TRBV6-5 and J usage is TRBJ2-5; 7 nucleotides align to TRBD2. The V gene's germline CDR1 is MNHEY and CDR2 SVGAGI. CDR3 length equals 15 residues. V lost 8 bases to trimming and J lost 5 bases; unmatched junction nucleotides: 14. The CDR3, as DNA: TGTGCCAGCGGGCCCTCCCGGGGGGTCGGGGAGACCCAGTACTTC. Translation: CASGPSRGVGETQYF.

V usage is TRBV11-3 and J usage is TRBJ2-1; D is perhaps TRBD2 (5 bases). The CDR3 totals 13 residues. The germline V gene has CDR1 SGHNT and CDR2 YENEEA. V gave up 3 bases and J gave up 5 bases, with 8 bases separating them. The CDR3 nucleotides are TGTGCCAGCAGCTTCGGGCGGGACAATGAGCAGTTCTTC. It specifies CASSFGRDNEQFF. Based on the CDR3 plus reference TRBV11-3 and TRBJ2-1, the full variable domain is EAGVVQSPRYKIIEKKQPVAFWCNPISGHNTLYWYLQNLGQGPELLIRYENEEAVDDSQLPKDRFSAERLKGVDSTLKIQPAELGDSAVYLCASSFGRDNEQFFGPGTRLTVL.

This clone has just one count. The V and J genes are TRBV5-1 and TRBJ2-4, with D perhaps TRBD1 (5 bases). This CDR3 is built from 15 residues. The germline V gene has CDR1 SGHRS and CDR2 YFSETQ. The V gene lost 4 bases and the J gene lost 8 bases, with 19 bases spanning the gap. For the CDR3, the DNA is TGCGCCAGCAGCGCGACAGCGTCGGGTCGTCACATTCAGTACTTC. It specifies CASSATASGRHIQYF.

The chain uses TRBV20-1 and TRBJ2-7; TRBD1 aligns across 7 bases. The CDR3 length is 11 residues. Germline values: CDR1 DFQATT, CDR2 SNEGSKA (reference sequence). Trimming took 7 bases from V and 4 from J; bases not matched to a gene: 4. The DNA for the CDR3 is TGCAGTGGGGACAGAGGATACGAGCAGTACTTC. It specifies CSGDRGYEQYF.

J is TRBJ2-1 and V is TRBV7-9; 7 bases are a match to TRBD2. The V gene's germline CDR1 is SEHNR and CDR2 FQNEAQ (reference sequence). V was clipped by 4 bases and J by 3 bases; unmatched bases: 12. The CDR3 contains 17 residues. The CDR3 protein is CASSSSSGTGGYNEQFF. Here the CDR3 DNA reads TGTGCCAGCAGCTCGTCCTCCGGGACGGGGGGCTACAATGAGCAGTTCTTC.

This chain's CDR3 is CASSWGTGETDTQYF. Here the CDR3 DNA reads TGCGCCAGCAGCTGGGGGACAGGGGAAACAGATACGCAGTATTTT. V and J are TRBV5-1 and TRBJ2-3, with 10 positions matching TRBD1. CDR3 length: 15 amino acids. Germline assignment: CDR1 SGHRS and CDR2 YFSETQ. The junction had 4 bases not matched to a gene; V was cut back by 3 bases and J by 3 bases.

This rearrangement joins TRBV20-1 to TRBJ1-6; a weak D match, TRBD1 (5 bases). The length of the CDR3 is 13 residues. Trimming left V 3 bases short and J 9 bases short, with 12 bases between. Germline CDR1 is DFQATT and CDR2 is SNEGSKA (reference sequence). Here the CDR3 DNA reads TGCAGTGCTAGTAACCAGGGCGGTTCACCCCTCCACTTT. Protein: CSASNQGGSPLHF.

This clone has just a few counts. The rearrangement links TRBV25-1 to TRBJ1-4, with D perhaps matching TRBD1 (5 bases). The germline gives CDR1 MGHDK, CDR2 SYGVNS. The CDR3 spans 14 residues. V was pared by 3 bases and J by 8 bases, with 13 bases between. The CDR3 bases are TGTGCCAGCAGTGACTGGGGGGGGAAGGAAAAACTGTTTTTT. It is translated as CASSDWGGKEKLFF.

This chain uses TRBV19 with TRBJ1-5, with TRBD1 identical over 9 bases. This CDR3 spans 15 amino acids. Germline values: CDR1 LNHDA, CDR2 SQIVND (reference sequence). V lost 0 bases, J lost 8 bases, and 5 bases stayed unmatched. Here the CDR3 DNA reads TGTGCCAGTAGTATAGAAGGGACAGGGCGGGAGCCCCAGCATTTT. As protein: CASSIEGTGREPQHF.

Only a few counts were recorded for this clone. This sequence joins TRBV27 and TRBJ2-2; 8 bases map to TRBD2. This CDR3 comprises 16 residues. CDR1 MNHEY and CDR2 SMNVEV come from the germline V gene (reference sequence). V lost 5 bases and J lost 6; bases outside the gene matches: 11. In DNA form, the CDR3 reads TGTGCCAGCAGTCTTGCGTCGGCTAGCGGGCCCGGGGAGCTGTTTTTT. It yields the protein CASSLASASGPGELFF.

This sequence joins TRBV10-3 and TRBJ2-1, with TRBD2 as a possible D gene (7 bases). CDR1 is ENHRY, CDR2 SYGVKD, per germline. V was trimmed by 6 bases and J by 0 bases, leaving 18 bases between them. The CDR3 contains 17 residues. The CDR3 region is CAIRASGGPSSYNEQFF. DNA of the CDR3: TGTGCCATCAGGGCCTCCGGGGGGCCGAGCTCCTACAATGAGCAGTTCTTC.

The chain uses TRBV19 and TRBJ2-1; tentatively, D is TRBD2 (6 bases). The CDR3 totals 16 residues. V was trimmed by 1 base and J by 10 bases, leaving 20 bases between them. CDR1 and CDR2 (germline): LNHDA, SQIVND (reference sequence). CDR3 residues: CASSIALGEVFSEQFF. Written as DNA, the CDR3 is TGTGCCAGTAGTATAGCTCTCGGGGAGGTATTCAGCGAGCAGTTCTTC.